This entry describes one TCR beta chain. Its cognate antigen has yet to be identified. No base qualities exist here, and no much larger clone lies one base off it. The sample originates from a study of STAT5B mutations in CD4+ large granular lymphocyte leukemia (dated by TCRdb to between 2021 and 2024). In the study overall: When cryopreserved patient cells were available, CD8+ cells were first depleted, and selection with anti-CD4 microbeads was then performed. The purity of purified fractions was confirmed by flow cytometry on FACSCanto II or FACSVerse to exceed 95% among lymphocytes. The TCRbeta repertoires of CD4+ T-cell large granular lymphocyte leukemia patients were compared with the TCRbeta repertoires of healthy blood donors.

Deletion took 3 bases off V and 8 bases off J, with a span of 14 bases between the germline ends. CDR1 and CDR2, per the germline V gene, are KGHSH and LQKENI. Taken from cysteine to phenylalanine, the CDR3 has 15 residues. Here the CDR3 DNA is all that survives: 45 bases in frame from base 1. The immunoSEQ assay at survey resolution was used to sequence TCRbeta rearrangements from genomic DNA. Per the source publication's procedure: Clonotypes representing more than 5% of the repertoire were considered putative leukemic clones, and about 58 such clones were identified across fewer than 30 patients. In the TCR sequencing data, the lowest productive clonotype frequency that could be detected was 2.59 x 10-5. Analyses included only productive TCRbeta rearrangements, meaning complete and in-frame sequences. Sample clonality was computed as Simpson clonality in the immunoSEQ Analyzer version 3.0. Clones were grouped by frequency into very rare, small, medium, large (1-20%) or hyperexpanded (>20%) categories. Generation probabilities were estimated with OLGA 1.2.3, V-gene circos plots were made with VDJtools, specificities were looked up in VDJdb, and CDR3 motifs were identified with GLIPH. What TCRdb holds here is the immuneACCESS table cut down to in-frame rearrangements. Part of the clones is not present; checked against another copy, under half of the missing clones reflect an unresolved V gene, and the others are unexplained. V, J and clone size are those of that table, while D and trimming were read from the DNA. Present in this sample are roughly 2,000 clones, 87% of which were seen just once. The top ten clonotypes cover about 6.7% of the sample.

What the study reported, not specific to this receptor: The sources of patient cells varied, and only 5 to 7 CD4-sorted patient samples were included in the clonality comparison with healthy controls. Greater clonality appeared to be present in CD4-sorted patient repertoires than in healthy CD4+ repertoires, and the difference was retained after the putative leukemic clones were removed. Each patient's main leukemic clonotypes were private, but about 27% of these clonotypes showed up at low frequency in the non-leukemic repertoires of other patients. Enrichment of TRBV06-family usage was observed among the top patient clones (8/27) relative to healthy controls (2/35). Data were not HLA-matched; higher clonality in CD4+ versus CD8+ T-LGLL could reflect the relatively small sample size.

CD4+ T-LGLL patients were recruited from hematology units in Padova (Italy), Helsinki (Finland) and Shinshu (Japan). Depending on which samples were available, patient samples consisted of bead-purified CD4+, CD4+CD8+, CD57+ or CD56+ fractions, or of unselected PBMC. Patient TCRbeta data were integrated with somatic STAT5B mutation profiles obtained by deep amplicon sequencing of the same DNA. All TCR-sequenced material derived from peripheral blood: patient blood samples and healthy donor buffy coats. Peripheral blood mononuclear cells were isolated by Ficoll-Hypaque gradient centrifugation. Genomic DNA was extracted using the Gentra Puregene Cell and Tissue kit, and a Qubit 2.0 fluorometer was used to quantify it.

The sequenced sample consisted of PBMCs. This TCR was recovered from a woman aged 65 to 85 with CD4+ T-cell large granular lymphocyte leukemia. This chain is built from TRBV18 and TRBJ1-6; the D gene cannot be named for sure. The bases are TGTGCCAGCTCACCTGGCATTATCGAGGATTCACCCCTCCACTTT. Its coded protein is CASSPGIIEDSPLHF.